Sequencing of this T cell receptor (beta chain) was carried out in a study of blood T cell repertoires in COVID-19. The wider study: COVID-19 samples, acute and convalescent, were from the United States, Italy and Spain. In each case, the material was cDNA or gDNA derived from T cells, B-cell-depleted T cells, or PBMCs.

The CDR3 loop spans 15 amino acids. V was cut by 0 bases and J by 2 bases, with 8 bases left in between. Germline V gives CDR1 SGHRS, CDR2 YFSETQ. Enrolled during active infection, Seattle patients were then followed longitudinally. Per the original data handling: Estimation of nucleated cell counts was performed using reference gene primer amplification. The data were produced by immunoSEQ multiplex PCR, yet TCRdb's version contains in-frame clones alone and is incomplete. That table is the source of V, J and clone size, and D and trimming were worked out from the DNA. The data hold about 230,000 clones, with 80% to 90% observed a single time.

Specimen: peripheral blood. This sequence was found in a man aged 50 to 59 with COVID-19, enrolled during active disease. The rearrangement uses TRBV5-1 and TRBJ2-2, with D maybe TRBD2 (5 bases). Written as DNA, the CDR3 is TGCGCCAGCAGCTTGGGTAGCGCAAACACCGGGGAGCTGTTTTTT. As protein: CASSLGSANTGELFF.